A selection of T cell receptor beta chains follows, all from one sample in a study of T cell responses to AZD1222 COVID-19 vaccine. The data were produced by immunoSEQ multiplex PCR, yet TCRdb's version contains in-frame clones alone and is incomplete. The sample has under 200,000 clones, about 91% seen once. Sequenced here: peripheral blood, sampled 28 days after the second AZD1222 dose. Receptor source: an adult who received the AZD1222 COVID-19 vaccine. Both conserved end residues are trimmed from each CDR3. The listing skips clone size in some rows; elsewhere it reads once, few, many or a size class.

clone size	V gene	J gene	CDR3 protein
-	TRBV19	TRBJ1-2	ASTTTRGRAGYT
-	TRBV19	TRBJ2-2	ASSISGDFTGELF
-	TRBV11-2	TRBJ1-2	ASTNTGFGYT
-	TRBV2	TRBJ1-1	ASSEDKAF
-	TRBV5-1	TRBJ2-7	ASSLKRGGAPYEQY
-	TRBV27	TRBJ1-1	ASSPDQNTEAF
-	TRBV18	TRBJ1-1	ASSPPDNTEAF
-	TRBV2	TRBJ2-7	ASRTGTGGYEQY
-	TRBV10-3	TRBJ2-7	AIFPVGGRDRPLIHYYEQY
-	TRBV7-8	TRBJ1-5	ASSLIVSGSSNQPQH
few	TRBV7-9	TRBJ1-1	ASSSAGSTEAF
-	TRBV5-4	TRBJ2-3	ASSSAVAGGPTATQY
-	TRBV5-1	TRBJ2-3	ASSFSGEIVDTQY
-	TRBV5-6	TRBJ2-1	ASSLVRNGYNEQF
-	TRBV28	TRBJ1-4	ASSLYPGQGATTNEKLF
once	TRBV6-5	TRBJ2-2	ASGLAGDNGELF
-	TRBV5-6	TRBJ2-7	ASSLGGGVLYEQY
-	TRBV19	TRBJ2-1	ASSIVLAGGYNEQF
-	TRBV3-1/TRBV3-2	TRBJ1-1	ASSQFSTGYPEAF
-	TRBV27	TRBJ1-3	ASMRTRSGPGNTIY
-	TRBV6-5	TRBJ1-3	ASSYGTGGRNTIY
once	TRBV7-9	TRBJ2-1	ASRPTGGTNYNEQF
-	TRBV10-1	TRBJ2-7	ASSVAGENEQY
-	TRBV7-8	TRBJ2-1	ASSLALETSRAYNEQF
-	TRBV7-2	TRBJ2-6	ASSQGQGLGAGANVLT
-	TRBV27	TRBJ1-2	ASSGDNPGYGYT
-	TRBV18	TRBJ2-2	ASSRLAGGAGELF
-	TRBV20-1	TRBJ1-1	SAGQNTEAF
-	TRBV11-1	TRBJ1-1	ASSATENTEAF
few	TRBV5-1	TRBJ1-5	ASSFGQGANQPQH
-	TRBV24-1	TRBJ2-1	ATSDLKAGAWNEQF
-	TRBV6-6	TRBJ1-6	ASSPRGPLH
-	TRBV7-3	TRBJ1-3	ASSPGTGGGNTIY
-	TRBV24-1	TRBJ1-2	ATSGGDHYGYT
-	TRBV27	TRBJ1-1	ASSLSGGGEAF
-	TRBV27	TRBJ2-7	ASSLSETGAYEQY
-	TRBV28	TRBJ1-2	ASRITRIGYGYT
-	TRBV7-6	TRBJ1-1	ASSLRIQGVWTEAF
-	TRBV27	TRBJ1-6	ASSFLDRKLPLH
-	TRBV7-9	TRBJ2-1	ASSYVSGGNEQF
-	TRBV4-1	TRBJ1-2	ASSLFGEENYGYT
few	TRBV7-8	TRBJ2-7	ASSPGGGAGYEQY
-	TRBV19	TRBJ2-7	ASSISGSYEQY
once	TRBV20-1	TRBJ2-2	SVSKDRPNTGELF
few	TRBV5-1	TRBJ1-1	ASSLETGKAF
once	TRBV19	TRBJ1-5	ASSISRGWSNQPQH